One sample yielded the 8 T cell receptor beta chains listed below, sequenced in a study of CXCR3-negative and CXCR3-positive naive CD8 T cells. Researchers prepared the TRB cDNA libraries using 5' RACE with UMI labels. TCRdb re-called the 5' RACE reads; one entry per CDR3 protein, DNA not given. In all, the sample yields about 43,000 distinct CDR3 sequences. Source material: memory CD8+ T cells from blood. The origin of the receptors is a human donor in good health. Some clones in this sample may be carry-over from other donors' samples.

The chain has TRBV15 and TRBJ2-2. CDR1 and CDR2 from the germline V gene are LNHNV and YYDKDF (reference sequence). The CDR3 is made up of 12 amino acids. CDR3 amino acids: CATQTGTGELFF.

The J gene is TRBJ2-1, the V gene TRBV6-4. Germline V gene data show CDR1 as MRHNA and CDR2 as SNTAGT. This CDR3 region has 14 residues. The CDR3 reads CASSDSQEHNEQFF.

This sequence joins TRBV20-1 and TRBJ2-7; TCRdb returns TRBD2, unconfirmable since there is no DNA. This CDR3 has 13 residues. CDR1 and CDR2 from the germline V gene are DFQATT and SNEGSKA (reference sequence). The CDR3 loop reads CSAALGGYYEQYF.

V gene TRBV29-1 combines with J gene TRBJ1-2; TCRdb selects TRBD1, and the lack of DNA leaves this call unchecked. The CDR3 covers 15 residues. Germline values: CDR1 SQVTM, CDR2 ANQGSEA. The CDR3 region is CSVIGAGGYDYGYTF.

V gene TRBV6-1 combines with J gene TRBJ2-1; there is no DNA to check the TCRdb D call of TRBD2. Germline V gene lookup returns CDR1 MNHNS and CDR2 SASEGT. This CDR3 spans 16 amino acids. CDR3 region: CASSEGGEKVVGEQFF.

CDR3 sequence reads: CASSFRRVRTEAFF. V usage is TRBV5-1 and J usage is TRBJ1-1. Per the germline V gene, CDR1 is SGHRS and CDR2 is YFSETQ. The CDR3 has 14 amino acids.

The chain links TRBV7-8 to TRBJ2-2. The CDR3 sequence is 13 residues long. Germline lookup yields CDR1 SGHVS and CDR2 FQNEAQ. Here the CDR3 reads CASTNSRPGELFF.

The chain recombines TRBV20-1 with TRBJ1-1; TCRdb selects TRBD1, and the lack of DNA leaves this call unchecked. Germline CDR1 is DFQATT and CDR2 is SNEGSKA (reference sequence). CDR3 size: 12 residues. The CDR3 here is CSASSRAGEAFF.